The sequence of this TCR beta chain was determined in a study of T cell responses to AZD1222 COVID-19 vaccine. Study results and caveats: After two AZD1222 doses, spike-specific TCR breadth and depth rose versus day 0.

Profiled with immunoSEQ multiplex PCR; TCRdb holds only in-frame clones, not every one. Here the sample spans around 200,000 clones, under 95% being singletons. Germline CDR1 SNHLY, CDR2 FYNNEI. The CDR3 runs to 12 residues. J gave up 8 bases and V 5 bases, and 3 bases lay outside the gene matches. As regards this clone: Its antigen is not known.

The rearrangement links TRBV2 to TRBJ1-2, with TRBD1 identical over 9 bases. The sequence was collected from an adult who received the AZD1222 COVID-19 vaccine. This material consisted of peripheral blood, taken 28 days after the second AZD1222 dose. The CDR3 is CASSWDREGYTF. The CDR3 DNA reads as TGTGCCAGCAGTTGGGACAGGGAAGGCTACACCTTC.